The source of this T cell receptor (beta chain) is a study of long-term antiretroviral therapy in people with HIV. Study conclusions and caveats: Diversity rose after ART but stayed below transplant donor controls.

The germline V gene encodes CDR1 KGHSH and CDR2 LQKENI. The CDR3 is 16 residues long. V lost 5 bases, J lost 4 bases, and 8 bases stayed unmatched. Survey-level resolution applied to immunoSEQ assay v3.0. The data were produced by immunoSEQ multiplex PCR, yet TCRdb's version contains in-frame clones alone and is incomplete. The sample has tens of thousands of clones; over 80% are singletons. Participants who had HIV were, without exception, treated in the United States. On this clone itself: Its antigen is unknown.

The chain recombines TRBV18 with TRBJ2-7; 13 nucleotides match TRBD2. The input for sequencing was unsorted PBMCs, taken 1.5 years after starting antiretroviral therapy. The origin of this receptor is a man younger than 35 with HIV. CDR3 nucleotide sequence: TGTGCCAGCTCAACTGGGACTAGCGGGGCGCGATACGAGCAGTACTTC. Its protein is CASSTGTSGARYEQYF.